A single sample is the source of the 3 T cell receptor beta chains below, sequenced in a study of T-cell reconstitution after alpha-beta-depleted transplantation in children. Unique molecular identifiers were incorporated into the prepared TCRbeta library. MiXCR was run by TCRdb on the PCR reads, yielding one entry per CDR3 protein. The sample carries 350,000 to 400,000 distinct CDR3 sequences, 13% recorded once. The material was PBMCs, obtained from the stem cell graft. These receptors originate from a human donor who donated a stem cell graft to a child with Fanconi anemia.

This clonotype has just a few counts. The chain combines TRBV20-1 with TRBJ1-5; D gene ambiguous. From germline, CDR1 is DFQATT and CDR2 SNEGSKA (reference sequence). The CDR3 sequence is 13 residues long. The germline V and J ends were trimmed by 1 base and 0 bases, with 4 bases remaining between them. CDR3 region: CSARAYSNQPQHF. CDR3 in DNA: TGCAGTGCTAGAGCGTATAGCAATCAGCCCCAGCATTTT.

This clonotype was observed at least ten times. The V call is TRBV7-2, the J call TRBJ2-3; D is perhaps TRBD2 (6 bases). V was cut by 5 bases and J by 2 bases, with 11 bases left in between. The CDR3 has 14 residues. The V gene's germline CDR1 is SGHTA and CDR2 FQGNSA. CDR3 in amino acids: CASSQGLYTDTQYF. The DNA for the CDR3 is TGTGCCAGCAGCCAGGGACTTTACACAGATACGCAGTATTTT.

At least ten counts were recorded for this clonotype. The V gene is TRBV11-2, the J gene TRBJ2-7; no reliable D call. V was clipped by 4 bases and J by 0 bases, with 7 bases between them. The CDR3 length is 13 residues. The germline V gene has CDR1 SGHAT and CDR2 FQNNGV. CDR3 bases: TGTGCCAGCAGCTCCAGGACCTCCTACGAGCAGTACGTC. This sequence encodes CASSSRTSYEQYV.